Shown below are 23 T cell receptor beta chains from a single sample sequenced in a study of breast tumors, draining lymph nodes, adjacent tissues. Each CDR3 protein gets one entry after TCRdb re-called the multiplex PCR reads with MiXCR. The table records some 120,000 distinct CDR3 sequences, around 20% of them present only once. Breast cancer patients provided tissue from their axillary draining lymph nodes. Input material: axillary lymph node tissue. These receptor sequences come from a female donor with breast cancer. Some clones in this sample may be carry-over from other donors' samples.

This clonotype was found many times. The chain combines TRBV20-1 with TRBJ2-5; D is uncertain. This CDR3 contains 10 residues. Germline V CDR1 and CDR2: DFQATT, SNEGSKA (reference sequence). V dropped 0 bases and J dropped 7 bases, with 3 bases sitting between them. CDR3 sequence: CSARDPTQYF. CDR3 DNA: TGCAGTGCTAGAGATCCGACCCAGTACTTC.

This clonotype was seen a handful of times. V and J are TRBV3-1 and TRBJ2-3; 8 nucleotides match TRBD2. From germline, CDR1 is LGHDT and CDR2 YNNKEL (reference sequence). With 0 bases clipped from V and 7 bases from J, the junction kept 9 bases outside the gene matches. This CDR3 spans 16 amino acids. The CDR3 loop is CASSQEAAGDPNTQYF. CDR3 sequence (DNA): TGTGCCAGCAGCCAAGAGGCAGCGGGAGATCCGAATACGCAGTATTTT.

This clonotype has ten or more counts. This chain connects TRBV7-2 to TRBJ2-7; 8 bases align to TRBD1. Per germline, CDR1 SGHTA and CDR2 FQGNSA. This CDR3 has 12 amino acids. The trim removed 5 bases at V and 5 bases at J, leaving 2 bases unmatched. CDR3 residues: CASSPQGDEQYF. The CDR3 DNA sequence: TGTGCCAGCAGCCCACAGGGGGACGAGCAGTACTTC.

As for this clonotype: This sequence may be a read error, since a much larger clone differs from it by one base. The CDR3 here is CGSSLRGLEQFF. In DNA, the CDR3 is TGTGGCAGCAGCTTAAGGGGCCTTGAGCAGTTCTTC. The V and J genes are TRBV7-9 and TRBJ2-1; tentatively, D is TRBD1 (5 bases). The CDR3 covers 12 residues. Germline CDR1 reads SEHNR; CDR2 reads FQNEAQ (reference sequence).

The table lists this clonotype with many counts. This rearrangement joins TRBV6-6 to TRBJ1-5; 7 positions match TRBD1. CDR3 size: 15 residues. V lost 5 bases, J lost 2 bases, and 6 bases stayed unmatched. Germline loops: CDR1 MNHNY, CDR2 SVGAGI (reference sequence). CDR3 in DNA: TGTGCCAGCAGTACCTTGGGACAGCGCAATCAGCCCCAGCATTTT. It yields the protein CASSTLGQRNQPQHF.

The CDR3 is CASIGGRSYEQYF. The CDR3 coding sequence is TGTGCCAGCATAGGGGGAAGATCCTACGAGCAGTACTTC. This chain joins TRBV28 and TRBJ2-7, with a weak D call TRBD1 (6 bases). This CDR3 has 13 amino acids. Germline CDR1 MDHEN, CDR2 SYDVKM. V dropped 7 bases and J dropped 1 base, with 11 bases sitting between them.

There are many counts of this clonotype. The V and J genes are TRBV9 and TRBJ1-5; D might be TRBD1 (6 bases). CDR3 length equals 15 residues. Deletions cut 0 bases from V and 7 bases from J, with 14 bases between. The germline V gene has CDR1 SGDLS and CDR2 YYNGEE. CDR3: CASSVGGQGGQPQHF. In DNA, the CDR3 is TGTGCCAGCAGCGTAGGGGGGCAGGGTGGACAGCCCCAGCATTTT.

This clonotype was recorded at least ten times. The chain has TRBV30 and TRBJ1-2, with 9 nucleotides matching TRBD1. This CDR3 has 14 residues. CDR1 GTSNPN and CDR2 SVGIG come from the germline V gene (reference sequence). V trimming: 5 bases; J trimming: 2 bases; junction bases outside the gene matches: 6. CDR3 DNA: TGTGCCTGGGGAACAGGGGGCAAGAACTATGGCTACACCTTC. Translation: CAWGTGGKNYGYTF.

The V gene is TRBV20-1, the J gene TRBJ1-1; TRBD1 aligns across 7 bases. Germline CDR1 DFQATT, CDR2 SNEGSKA (reference sequence). With V trimmed by 5 bases and J by 2 bases, 8 bases remained unmatched. This CDR3 contains 14 residues. The CDR3, as DNA: TGCAGTGCTCCAGGGGGGGGAACCAACACTGAAGCTTTCTTT. Encoded protein: CSAPGGGTNTEAFF.

The chain has TRBV6-1 and TRBJ2-6, with D tentatively TRBD2 (5 bases). The ends were cut back, 4 bases at V and 4 bases at J, with 11 bases in the middle. CDR3 size: 15 residues. Germline assignment: CDR1 MNHNS and CDR2 SASEGT. This chain's CDR3 is CASSGPGMGANVLTF. In DNA, the CDR3 is TGTGCCAGCAGTGGACCCGGGATGGGGGCCAACGTCCTGACTTTC.

This clonotype was observed many times. The chain carries TRBV20-1 and TRBJ2-3, with 11 bases matching TRBD2. Germline assignment: CDR1 DFQATT and CDR2 SNEGSKA (reference sequence). CDR3 length: 15 amino acids. The J segment lost 4 bases and the V segment lost 6 bases, leaving 9 bases of the junction unmatched. For the CDR3, the DNA is TGCAGTGCGCCGAAACTAGCGGGAGTCCCAGATACGCAGTATTTT. Its translation is CSAPKLAGVPDTQYF.

In its sample, this clonotype was seen many times. This chain uses TRBV5-5 with TRBJ2-1, with a possible D match to TRBD1 (5 bases). Trimming removed 5 bases at V and 7 bases at J, with 16 bases between. The CDR3 runs to 14 residues. Germline CDR1 is SGHKS and CDR2 is YYEKEE (reference sequence). CDR3 amino acids: CASSGAGERNEQFF. CDR3 in DNA: TGTGCCAGCAGTGGGGCTGGGGAACGGAATGAGCAGTTCTTC. Full variable domain (outside the CDR3, taken from reference TRBV5-5 and TRBJ2-1): DAGVTQSPTHLIKTRGQQVTLRCSPISGHKSVSWYQQVLGQGPQFIFQYYEKEERGRGNFPDRFSARQFPNYSSELNVNALLLGDSALYLCASSGAGERNEQFFGPGTRLTVL.

This clonotype was recorded many times. V usage is TRBV7-3 and J usage is TRBJ2-1, with D unclear. This CDR3 is built from 13 residues. The germline V gene encodes CDR1 SGHTA and CDR2 FQGTGA. Deletions cut 3 bases from V and 7 bases from J, with 10 bases between. The CDR3 coding sequence is TGTGCCAGCAGCTTTCTAGACGGGAATGAGCAGTTCTTC. Amino acid sequence: CASSFLDGNEQFF.

This clonotype was detected ten times or more. The chain couples TRBV27 to TRBJ2-7; 7 bases are shared with TRBD2. V gave up 6 bases and J gave up 5 bases; unmatched junction bases: 13. The CDR3 totals 15 residues. Germline CDR1 MNHEY, CDR2 SMNVEV (reference sequence). In DNA, the CDR3 is TGTGCCAGCAGCTCATTAGGGGCGGGAGCCAACGAGCAGTACTTC. Its translation is CASSSLGAGANEQYF.

This clonotype was observed many times. The chain is built from TRBV18 and TRBJ2-7; the match to TRBD1 covers 7 bases. The V and J ends lost 6 bases and 0 bases, in that order; junction bases with no gene match: 8. The CDR3 sequence is 15 residues long. In germline, CDR1 is KGHSH, CDR2 LQKENI. CDR3 in amino acids: CASSLWTGGSYEQYF. CDR3 in DNA: TGTGCCAGCTCGCTATGGACAGGAGGCTCCTACGAGCAGTACTTC.

This clonotype was detected many times. This rearrangement joins TRBV20-1 to TRBJ2-7, with 7 bases aligning to TRBD1. The CDR3 covers 15 residues. V lost 1 base and J lost 4; bases outside the gene matches: 10. The germline CDR1 and CDR2 sequences are DFQATT and SNEGSKA (reference sequence). As DNA, the CDR3 is TGCAGTGCTAGAGCCCCTAAAGGGGGCGCTTACGAGCAGTACTTC. It translates to CSARAPKGGAYEQYF.

This chain connects TRBV12-5 to TRBJ2-5, with 8 positions matching TRBD1. In germline, CDR1 is LGHNT, CDR2 FRNRAP. This CDR3 has 15 amino acids. The V and J ends lost 5 bases and 5 bases, in that order; junction bases with no gene match: 10. This CDR3 reads CASGLRTGNWETQYF. As DNA, the CDR3 is TGTGCTAGTGGTCTACGGACAGGGAATTGGGAGACCCAGTACTTC.

This clonotype appeared many times. The CDR3 here is CASSPIRDRTKNEQFF. CDR3 DNA: TGTGCCAGCAGCCCAATTAGGGACAGAACGAAGAATGAGCAGTTCTTC. The gene calls are TRBV7-9 and TRBJ2-1, with 7 nucleotides matching TRBD1. The CDR3 is 16 residues long. The germline V gene has CDR1 SEHNR and CDR2 FQNEAQ (reference sequence). After removal of 5 bases from V and 7 bases from J, the junction contained 14 bases not matched to a gene.

About this clonotype: Given a much more abundant clone one base away, this may be a read error. The chain has TRBV18 and TRBJ2-5, with 7 bases lining up with TRBD1. CDR1 and CDR2 (germline): KGHSH, LQKENI. CDR3 length: 15 residues. CDR3 in amino acids: CASSPTGQRQETQNF. The CDR3 bases are TGTGCCAGCTCACCAACGGGACAGCGACAAGAGACCCAGAACTTC.

This clonotype was counted many times. This chain joins TRBV10-3 and TRBJ2-5, with D unclear. V was pared by 4 bases and J by 5 bases, with 11 bases between. This CDR3 is 13 amino acids long. Germline lookup yields CDR1 ENHRY and CDR2 SYGVKD. The CDR3 DNA reads TGTGCCATCAGTGGAATGGATGGGGAGACCCAGTACTTC. Its translation is CAISGMDGETQYF.

About this clonotype itself: A read error may explain this, as a much larger clone is one base away. The CDR3 DNA follows: TGCAGTGCTAGATTGCTGAGTTCCTACAATGAGCGGTTCTTC. Translating gives CSARLLSSYNERFF. The chain is built from TRBV20-1 and TRBJ2-1; unclear D gene. Looked up from germline, CDR1 is DFQATT and CDR2 is SNEGSKA (reference sequence). The CDR3 extends over 14 amino acids.

About this clonotype itself: A much larger clone differs from this one at a single base, so this may be a read error. Since the CDR3 does not end with the conserved phenylalanine or tryptophan, this likely comes from a read error. This CDR3 reads CASSPQGDTWNTGELFV. Here the CDR3 DNA reads TGCGCCAGCAGTCCACAGGGTGACACTTGGAACACCGGGGAGCTGTTTGTT. The chain joins TRBV10-2 to TRBJ2-2, with a weak D call TRBD1 (6 bases). CDR1 is WSHSY, CDR2 SAAADI, per germline. V was shortened by 5 bases and J by 1 base, with 17 bases between the two germline ends. The CDR3 covers 17 residues.

This clonotype was counted only a few times. The CDR3 sequence is CASSLLTGDIGYGYTF. The DNA for the CDR3 is TGTGCCAGCAGTTTATTAACAGGGGATATAGGCTATGGCTACACCTTC. This chain uses TRBV28 with TRBJ1-2; TRBD1 agrees at 7 bases. Germline CDR1 reads MDHEN; CDR2 reads SYDVKM. The CDR3 length is 16 residues. V dropped 1 base and J dropped 4; count of bases not matched to a gene: 9.